Sequencing of this T cell receptor (beta chain) was carried out in a study of beta chain features in type 1 diabetes. Study-level findings and limits: At VDJ recombination sites, type 1 diabetes patients had fewer insertions and more deleted nucleotides. When Type 1 diabetes patients were examined, their TCRB CDR3s proved moderately but significantly shorter in all four CD4+ subsets.

Remarks on this clone: Its antigen is undetermined.

The whole isolated RNA underwent reverse transcription, so sequencing captured expressed TCRB transcripts. There were some 3.6 million reads on average in the naive, central memory and regulatory T cell samples. Here immunoSEQ multiplex PCR was the method, and the copy in TCRdb shows in-frame clones only, minus some. The sample carries roughly 230,000 clones, over 8.5% recorded once. This CDR3 has 17 residues. The V end lost 4 bases, the J end lost 5 bases, and 20 bases lay between the germline ends. The germline CDR1 and CDR2 sequences are KGHSH and LQKENI. The clonotype originates from a woman younger than 30 in good health. The chain links TRBV18 to TRBJ2-2; D uncertain. Sequencing was carried out using naive CD4+ T cells from blood. CDR3 in DNA: TGTGCCAGCTCACTCTCGCCGTTCTCCGGTGTGACCGGGGAGCTGTTTTTT. This encodes CASSLSPFSGVTGELFF. Complete variable domain (other parts from reference TRBV18 and TRBJ2-2): NAGVMQNPRHLVRRRGQEARLRCSPMKGHSHVYWYRQLPEEGLKFMVYLQKENIIDESGMPKERFSAEFPKEGPSILRIQQVVRGDSAAYFCASSLSPFSGVTGELFFGEGSRLTVL.